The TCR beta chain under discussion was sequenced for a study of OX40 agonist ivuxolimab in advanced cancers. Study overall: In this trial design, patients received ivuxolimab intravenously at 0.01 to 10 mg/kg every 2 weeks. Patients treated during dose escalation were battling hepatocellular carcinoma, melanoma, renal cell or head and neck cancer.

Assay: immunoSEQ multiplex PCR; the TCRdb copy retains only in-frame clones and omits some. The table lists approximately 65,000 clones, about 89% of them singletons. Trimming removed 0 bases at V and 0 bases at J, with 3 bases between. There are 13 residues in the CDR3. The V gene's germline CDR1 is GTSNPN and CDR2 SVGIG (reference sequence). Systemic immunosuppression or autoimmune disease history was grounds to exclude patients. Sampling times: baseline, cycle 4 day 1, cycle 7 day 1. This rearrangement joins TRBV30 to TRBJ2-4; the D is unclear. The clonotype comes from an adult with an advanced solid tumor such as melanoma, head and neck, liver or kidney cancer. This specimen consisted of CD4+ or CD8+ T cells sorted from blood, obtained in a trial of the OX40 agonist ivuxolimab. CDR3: CAWSVGAKNIQYF. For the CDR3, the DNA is TGTGCCTGGAGTGTAGGAGCCAAAAACATTCAGTACTTC.